Described below is a single T cell receptor beta chain sequence and its context. Original processing methods: How many nucleated cells were present was estimated from reference gene primer amplification. Measured with immunoSEQ multiplex PCR; TCRdb has only the in-frame clones, and not every one. V and J calls and clone size are those listed in that table; D and trimming were worked out from the DNA. The table includes 250,000 or so clones, 82% detected once. The sample is drawn from a study of blood T cell repertoires in COVID-19. For the study at large: Sites across the United States, Italy and Spain contributed samples from acute and convalescent COVID-19.

The sample was peripheral blood. The TCR comes from a woman aged 70-85 years with acute or convalescent COVID-19.

CDR3 DNA: TGTGCCAGCAGTTCCCAGGACAGCGCAACTAATGAAAAACTGTTTTTT. Protein product: CASSSQDSATNEKLFF. The chain couples TRBV6-6 to TRBJ1-4; D perhaps matches TRBD1 (6 bases). This CDR3 comprises 16 residues. Deletions cut 4 bases from V and 0 bases from J, with 12 bases between. Per germline, CDR1 MNHNY and CDR2 SVGAGI (reference sequence).